This T cell receptor beta chain was sequenced in a study of regulatory T cells in long-lasting Graves disease. The CDR3 has 14 residues. V lost 6 bases, J lost 4 bases, and 15 bases lay in between. CDR1 and CDR2 (germline): DFQATT, SNEGSKA (reference sequence). Comment on this clonotype: Its antigen is still unknown.

Points from the study as a whole: Those with persistent Graves' had less TCR diversity than newly diagnosed patients.

Both iRepertoire HTBI primers and Arm-PCR of CDR3 regions were used to build the TCR beta libraries. A single record per CDR3 protein comes from TCRdb applying MiXCR to the multiplex PCR reads. This repertoire shows approximately 470,000 distinct CDR3 sequences, less than 25% found once; its top ten account for 7% to 9.5%. Time point given: persistent/refractory GD, antithyroid drugs over 5 years with positive TRAb. RNA from PBMCs was the source of the TCR library. The rearrangement links TRBV20-1 to TRBJ2-2, with D possibly being TRBD1 (5 bases). The sample consisted of peripheral blood mononuclear cells (PBMCs), taken when the disease was refractory, from a patient treated with antithyroid drugs. The sequence was collected from a female donor with Graves disease. The CDR3 region is CSAPRAGPTGELFF. In nucleotides, the CDR3 is TGCAGTGCCCCCAGGGCAGGGCCCACCGGGGAGCTGTTTTTT.